This T cell receptor (beta chain) came from a study of metastatic and nonmetastatic thyroid tumors. Background on the study: Both malignant and benign thyroid patients supplied peripheral blood and tumor or nodule tissue samples, across which the repertoires of these patients were then compared.

The ends lost 3 bases at V and 4 bases at J; junction bases unmatched: 10. The germline V gene has CDR1 MDHEN and CDR2 SYDVKM. This CDR3 comprises 16 residues. Through MiXCR, TCRdb re-clonotyped the PCR reads. Of some 23,000 clones listed, under 25% were seen once; the top ten hold roughly 12%. Study outcomes and limitations: Malignant tumors reportedly showed significantly higher TCR beta diversity than benign nodules in both blood and tumor.

As regards this clone: Its target is not known.

Each patient came to thyroid surgery without any prior treatment (of any kind). The chain couples TRBV28 to TRBJ1-2; 8 positions agree with TRBD1. The receptor was isolated from a female donor with papillary thyroid cancer or a benign thyroid nodule (not recorded which). Some clones in this sample may be carry-over from other donors' samples. The sequenced sample was tumor tissue. The CDR3, as DNA: TGTGCCAGCAGTTTTGGGGGACAGGCTATGACCTATGGCTACACCTTC. Encoded protein: CASSFGGQAMTYGYTF.